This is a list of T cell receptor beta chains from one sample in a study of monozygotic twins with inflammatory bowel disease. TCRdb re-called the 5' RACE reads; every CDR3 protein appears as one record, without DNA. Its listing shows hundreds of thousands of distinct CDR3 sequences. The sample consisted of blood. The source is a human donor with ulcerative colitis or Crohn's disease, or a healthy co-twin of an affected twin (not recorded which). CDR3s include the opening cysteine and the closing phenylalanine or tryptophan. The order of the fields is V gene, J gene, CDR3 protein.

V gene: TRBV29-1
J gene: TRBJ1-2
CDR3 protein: CSVDRTGPNYGYTF

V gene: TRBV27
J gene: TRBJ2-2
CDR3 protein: CASTPGERIGELFF

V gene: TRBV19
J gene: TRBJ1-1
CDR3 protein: CASTYDRASEAFF

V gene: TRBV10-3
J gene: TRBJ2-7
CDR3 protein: CATLDSYEQYF

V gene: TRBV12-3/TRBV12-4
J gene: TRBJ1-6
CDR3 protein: CASSLDGTYSPLHF

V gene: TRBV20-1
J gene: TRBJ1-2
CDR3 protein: CSAPIRDSGRGYTF

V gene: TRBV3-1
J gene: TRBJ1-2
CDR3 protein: CASSQDERGTLYGYTF

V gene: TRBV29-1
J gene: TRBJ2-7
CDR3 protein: CSVIMQDRGYEQYF

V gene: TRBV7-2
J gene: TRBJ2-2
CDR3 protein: CASSFFRETGELFF

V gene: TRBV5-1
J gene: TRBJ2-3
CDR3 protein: CASRPGQGALDTQYF

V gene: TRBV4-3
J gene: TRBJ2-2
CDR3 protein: CASSQVLSGPTGELFF

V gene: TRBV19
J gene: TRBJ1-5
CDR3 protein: CASSGTSGGQPQHF

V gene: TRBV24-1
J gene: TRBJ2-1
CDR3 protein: CAIGTSGTYNEQFF

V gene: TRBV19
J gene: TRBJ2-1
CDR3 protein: CASRGLAVYNEQFF

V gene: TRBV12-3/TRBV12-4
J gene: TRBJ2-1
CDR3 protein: CASSQGLAGVNEQFF

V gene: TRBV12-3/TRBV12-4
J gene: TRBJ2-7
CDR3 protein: CASSLSGRADEQYF

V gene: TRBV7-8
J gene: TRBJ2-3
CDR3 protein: CASSPPGTGTTDTQYF

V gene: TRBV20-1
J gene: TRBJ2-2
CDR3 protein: CSALTVGELFF

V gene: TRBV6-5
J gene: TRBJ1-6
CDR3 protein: CASSYRGVENSPLHF

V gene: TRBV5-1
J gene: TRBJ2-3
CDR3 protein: CASSFRGIGTDTQYF

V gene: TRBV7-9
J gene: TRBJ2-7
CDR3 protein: CASSSAASGYEQYF

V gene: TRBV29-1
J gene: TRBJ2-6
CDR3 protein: CSVAGEYVSGANVLTF

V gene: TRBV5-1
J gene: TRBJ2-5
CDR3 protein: CASSPAEETQYF

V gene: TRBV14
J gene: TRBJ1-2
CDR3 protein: CASSQGTFYGYTF

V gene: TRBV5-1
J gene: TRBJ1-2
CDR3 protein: CASSPEGFYGYTF

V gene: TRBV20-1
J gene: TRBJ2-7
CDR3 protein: CSAAGTSNEQYF

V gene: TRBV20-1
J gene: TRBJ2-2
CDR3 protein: CSAPAPAGLGGELFF

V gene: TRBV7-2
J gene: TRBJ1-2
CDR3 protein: CASSEGQGSGYGYTF

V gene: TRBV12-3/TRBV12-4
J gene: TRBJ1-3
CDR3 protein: CASSETSSGNTIYF

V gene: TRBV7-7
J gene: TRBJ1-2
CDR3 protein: CASSPIDRVDGYTF

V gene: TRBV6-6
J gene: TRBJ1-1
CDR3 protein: CASTPLGNTEAFF

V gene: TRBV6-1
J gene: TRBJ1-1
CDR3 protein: CASSGEPMNTEAFF

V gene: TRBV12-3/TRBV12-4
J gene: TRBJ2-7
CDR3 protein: CASRKGLNSYEQYF

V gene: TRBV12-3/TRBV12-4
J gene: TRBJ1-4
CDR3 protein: CASKLNRGNEKLFF

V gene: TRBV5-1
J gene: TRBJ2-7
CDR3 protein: CASSLETVYEQYF

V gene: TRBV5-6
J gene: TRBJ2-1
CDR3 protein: CASSLDRQAYNEQFF

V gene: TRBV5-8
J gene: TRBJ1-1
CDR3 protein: CASSLQGRRNTEAFF

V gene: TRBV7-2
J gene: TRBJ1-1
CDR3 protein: CASRFDRVGTEAFF

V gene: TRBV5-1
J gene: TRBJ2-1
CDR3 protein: CASSPRDWLNEQFF

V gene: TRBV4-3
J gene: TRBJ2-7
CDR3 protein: CASSQERIGDSPYEQYF

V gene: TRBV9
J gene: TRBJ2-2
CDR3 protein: CASSVAGGGATGELFF

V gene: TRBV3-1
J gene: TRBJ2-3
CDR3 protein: CASSQDSSGRGSGTQYF

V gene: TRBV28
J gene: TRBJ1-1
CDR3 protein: CASSLTTGGNLEAFF

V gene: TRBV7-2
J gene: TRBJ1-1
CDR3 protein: CASNRVGLTEAFF

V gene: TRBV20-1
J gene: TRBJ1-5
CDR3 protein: CSAWTGDNSQPQHF

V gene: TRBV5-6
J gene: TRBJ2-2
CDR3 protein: CASSFWRTAARTGELFF

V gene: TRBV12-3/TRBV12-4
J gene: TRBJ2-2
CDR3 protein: CASTNEHLNTGELFF

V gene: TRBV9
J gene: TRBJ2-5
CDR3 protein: CASSVGTSGMVETQYF

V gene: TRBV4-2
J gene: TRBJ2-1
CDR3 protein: CASSQVEGPSYNEQFF

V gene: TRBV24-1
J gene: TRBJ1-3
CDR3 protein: CATSAGDASGNTIYF

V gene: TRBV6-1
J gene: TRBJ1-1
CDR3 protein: CASSEALAVGAFF

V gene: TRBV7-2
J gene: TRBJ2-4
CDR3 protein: CASSPSASGAKNIQYF

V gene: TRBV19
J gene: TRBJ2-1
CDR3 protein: CASSMIGNNEQFF

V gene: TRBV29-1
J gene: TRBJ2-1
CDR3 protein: CSVEGTGRRSSYNEQFF

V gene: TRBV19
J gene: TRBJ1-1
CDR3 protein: CASSSGVLNAEAFF

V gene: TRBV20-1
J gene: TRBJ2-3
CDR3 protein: CSARAPIAEGPDTQYF